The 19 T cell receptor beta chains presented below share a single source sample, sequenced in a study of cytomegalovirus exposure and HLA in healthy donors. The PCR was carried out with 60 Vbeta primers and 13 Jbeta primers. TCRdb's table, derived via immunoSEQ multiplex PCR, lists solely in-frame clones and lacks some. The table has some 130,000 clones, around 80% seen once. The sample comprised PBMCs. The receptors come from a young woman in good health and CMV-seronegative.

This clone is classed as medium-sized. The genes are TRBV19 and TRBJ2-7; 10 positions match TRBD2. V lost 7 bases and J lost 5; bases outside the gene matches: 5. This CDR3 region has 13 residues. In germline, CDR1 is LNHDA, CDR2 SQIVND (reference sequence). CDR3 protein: CASTSGSINEQYF. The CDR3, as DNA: TGTGCCAGTACTAGCGGGAGTATTAACGAGCAGTACTTC.

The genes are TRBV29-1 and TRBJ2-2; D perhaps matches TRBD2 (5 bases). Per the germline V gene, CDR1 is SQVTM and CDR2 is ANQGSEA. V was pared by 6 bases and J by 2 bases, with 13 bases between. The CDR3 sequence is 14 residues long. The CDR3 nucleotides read TGCAGCGTAGAGGGTGGTAGAAACACCGGGGAGCTGTTTTTT. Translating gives CSVEGGRNTGELFF.

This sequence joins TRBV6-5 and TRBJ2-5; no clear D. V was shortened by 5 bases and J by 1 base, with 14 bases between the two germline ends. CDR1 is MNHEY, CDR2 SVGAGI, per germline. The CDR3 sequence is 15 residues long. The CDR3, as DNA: TGTGCCAGCAGTCCCCGGTCCCCCCTCCAAGAGACCCAGTACTTC. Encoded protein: CASSPRSPLQETQYF.

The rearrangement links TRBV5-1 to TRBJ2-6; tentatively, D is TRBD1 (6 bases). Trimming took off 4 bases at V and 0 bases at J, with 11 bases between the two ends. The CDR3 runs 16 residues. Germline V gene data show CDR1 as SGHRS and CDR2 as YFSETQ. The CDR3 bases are TGCGCCAGCAGCACCCGACAGGTCTCTGGGGCCAACGTCCTGACTTTC. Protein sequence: CASSTRQVSGANVLTF.

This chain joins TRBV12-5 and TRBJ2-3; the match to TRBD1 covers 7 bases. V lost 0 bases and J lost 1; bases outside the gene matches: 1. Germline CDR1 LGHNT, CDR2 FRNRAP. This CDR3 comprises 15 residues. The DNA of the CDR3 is TGTGCTAGTGGTTTGGTCACAGGGGGCACAGATACGCAGTATTTT. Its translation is CASGLVTGGTDTQYF.

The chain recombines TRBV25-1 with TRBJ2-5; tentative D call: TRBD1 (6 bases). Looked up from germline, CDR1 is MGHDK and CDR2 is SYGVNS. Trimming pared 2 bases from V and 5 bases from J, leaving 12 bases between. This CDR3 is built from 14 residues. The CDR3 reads CASSEGGRVETQYF. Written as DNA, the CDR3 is TGTGCCAGCAGTGAAGGGGGCAGGGTGGAGACCCAGTACTTC.

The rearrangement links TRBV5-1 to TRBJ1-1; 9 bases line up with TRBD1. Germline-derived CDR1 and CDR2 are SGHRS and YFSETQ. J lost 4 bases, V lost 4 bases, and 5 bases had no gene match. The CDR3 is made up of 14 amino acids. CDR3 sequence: CASSPRDRVTEAFF. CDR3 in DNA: TGCGCCAGCAGCCCCCGGGACAGGGTCACTGAAGCTTTCTTT.

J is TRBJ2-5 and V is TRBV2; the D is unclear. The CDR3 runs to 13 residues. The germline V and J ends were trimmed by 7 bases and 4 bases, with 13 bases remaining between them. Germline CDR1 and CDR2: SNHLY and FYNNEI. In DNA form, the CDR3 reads TGTGCCAGCAAGGCGGATCGGATAGAGACCCAGTACTTC. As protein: CASKADRIETQYF. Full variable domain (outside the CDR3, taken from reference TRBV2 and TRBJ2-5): EPEVTQTPSHQVTQMGQEVILRCVPISNHLYFYWYRQILGQKVEFLVSFYNNEISEKSEIFDDQFSVERPDGSNFTLKIRSTKLEDSAMYFCASKADRIETQYFGPGTRLLVL.

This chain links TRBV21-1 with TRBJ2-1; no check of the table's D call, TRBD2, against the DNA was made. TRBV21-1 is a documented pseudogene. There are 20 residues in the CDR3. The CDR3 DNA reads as TGTGCCAGCAGCAAAGTAGCCAGCGGGAGGGCCCAACGTCATCTCAATGAGCAGTTCTTC. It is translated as CASSKVASGRAQRHLNEQFF.

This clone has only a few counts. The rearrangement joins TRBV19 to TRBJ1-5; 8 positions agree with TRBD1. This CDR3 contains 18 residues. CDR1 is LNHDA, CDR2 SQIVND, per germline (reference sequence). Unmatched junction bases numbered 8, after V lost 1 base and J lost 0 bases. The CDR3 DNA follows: TGTGCCAGTAGTATAGGGACAGGGAGAGCTTATAGCAATCAGCCCCAGCATTTT. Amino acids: CASSIGTGRAYSNQPQHF.

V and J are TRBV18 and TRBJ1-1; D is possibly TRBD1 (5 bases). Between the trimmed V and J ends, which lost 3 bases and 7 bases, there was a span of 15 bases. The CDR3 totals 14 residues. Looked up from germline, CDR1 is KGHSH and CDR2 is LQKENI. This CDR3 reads CASSPTRTTDEAFF. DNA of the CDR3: TGTGCCAGCTCACCTACACGGACAACCGATGAAGCTTTCTTT.

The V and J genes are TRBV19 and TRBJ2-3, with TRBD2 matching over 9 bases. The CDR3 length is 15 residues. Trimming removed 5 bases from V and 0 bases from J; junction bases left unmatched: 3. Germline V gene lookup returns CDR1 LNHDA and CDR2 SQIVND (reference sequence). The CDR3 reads CASSLLAGSTDTQYF. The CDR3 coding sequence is TGTGCCAGTAGTCTTCTAGCGGGGAGCACAGATACGCAGTATTTT.

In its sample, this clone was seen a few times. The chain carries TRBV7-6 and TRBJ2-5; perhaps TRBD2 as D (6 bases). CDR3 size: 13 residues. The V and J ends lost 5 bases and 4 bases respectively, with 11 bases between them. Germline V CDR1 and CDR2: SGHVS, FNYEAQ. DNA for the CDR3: TGTGCCAGCAGCGAGCCGGGACTAGAGACCCAGTACTTC. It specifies CASSEPGLETQYF.

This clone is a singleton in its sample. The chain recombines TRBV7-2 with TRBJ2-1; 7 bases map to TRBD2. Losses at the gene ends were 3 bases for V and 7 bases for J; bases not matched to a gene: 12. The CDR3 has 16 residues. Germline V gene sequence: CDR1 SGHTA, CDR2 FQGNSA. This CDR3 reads CASSFDARGSSNEQFF. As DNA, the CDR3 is TGTGCCAGCAGCTTCGACGCCCGCGGGAGTAGTAATGAGCAGTTCTTC.

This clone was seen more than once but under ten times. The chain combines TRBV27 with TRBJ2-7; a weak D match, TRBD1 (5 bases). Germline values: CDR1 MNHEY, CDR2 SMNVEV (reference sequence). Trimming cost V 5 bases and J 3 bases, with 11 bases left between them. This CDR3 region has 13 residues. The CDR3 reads CASSHRQSYEQYF. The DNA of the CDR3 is TGTGCCAGCAGTCACAGGCAGAGCTACGAGCAGTACTTC.

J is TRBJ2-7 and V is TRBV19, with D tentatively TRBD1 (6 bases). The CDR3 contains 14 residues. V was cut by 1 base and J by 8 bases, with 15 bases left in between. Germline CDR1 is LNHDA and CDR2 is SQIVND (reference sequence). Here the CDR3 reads CASSIAGAGSKQYF. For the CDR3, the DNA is TGTGCCAGTAGTATAGCAGGGGCCGGTTCCAAGCAGTACTTC.

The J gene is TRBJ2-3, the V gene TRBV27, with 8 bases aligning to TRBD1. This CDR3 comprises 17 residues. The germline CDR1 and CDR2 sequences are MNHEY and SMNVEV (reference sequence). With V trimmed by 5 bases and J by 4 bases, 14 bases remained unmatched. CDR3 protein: CASSGSPAGGIADTQYF. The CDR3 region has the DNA TGTGCCAGCAGTGGGTCACCCGCAGGGGGCATCGCAGATACGCAGTATTTT.

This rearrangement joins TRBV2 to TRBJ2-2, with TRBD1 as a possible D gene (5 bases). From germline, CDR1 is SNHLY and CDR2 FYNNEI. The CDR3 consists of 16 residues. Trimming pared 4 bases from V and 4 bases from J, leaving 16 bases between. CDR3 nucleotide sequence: TGTGCCAGCAGTGTAACCCCTCACAGGCCCACCGGGGAGCTGTTTTTT. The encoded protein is CASSVTPHRPTGELFF.

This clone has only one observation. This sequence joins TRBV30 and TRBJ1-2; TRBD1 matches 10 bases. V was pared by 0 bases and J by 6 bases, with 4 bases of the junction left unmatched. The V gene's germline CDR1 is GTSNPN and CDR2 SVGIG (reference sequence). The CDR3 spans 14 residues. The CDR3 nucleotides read TGTGCCTGGAGTGTTGGACAGGGGGGAAATGGCTACACCTTC. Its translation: CAWSVGQGGNGYTF.